Following are 2 T cell receptor beta chains from one sample sequenced in a study of blood T cell repertoires in COVID-19. Generated by immunoSEQ multiplex PCR, the TCRdb table keeps only in-frame clones and is missing some. The repertoire has under 300,000 clones, about 90% of them found once; the top ten carry approximately 2%. Sequencing used PBMCs or T cells enriched from blood (not recorded which). The receptors here all came from a woman younger than 35 who had recovered from COVID-19.

The chain combines TRBV20-1 with TRBJ2-7; D is uncertain. Per germline, CDR1 DFQATT and CDR2 SNEGSKA (reference sequence). Deletions cut 5 bases from V and 3 bases from J, with 5 bases between. The CDR3 extends over 10 amino acids. The CDR3 spells CSAENYEQYF. CDR3 nucleotides: TGCAGTGCTGAGAACTACGAGCAGTACTTC.

The rearrangement uses TRBV7-8 and TRBJ2-1; TRBD2 aligns across 7 bases. Germline CDR1 and CDR2: SGHVS and FQNEAQ. J was trimmed by 6 bases and V by 3 bases; bases with no gene match: 2. The CDR3 has 13 amino acids. The CDR3 nucleotides are TGTGCCAGCAGCTTCCAGCGGGGCAATGAGCAGTTCTTC. This sequence encodes CASSFQRGNEQFF.